Listed below are T cell receptor beta chains from one sample, sequenced in a study of cytomegalovirus exposure and HLA in healthy donors. TCRdb's table, derived via immunoSEQ multiplex PCR, lists solely in-frame clones and lacks some. This sample yields 200,000 or so clones, of which approximately 78% are seen a single time; approximately 6.5% belongs to the top ten. The sequenced sample consisted of PBMCs. The receptors stem from a woman aged 45 to 65 in good health and CMV-seropositive. Each CDR3 is given with its conserved first and last residue. D genes are given only for firm matches. The size entry is marked missing in some rows and otherwise reads once, few, many or a size class.

V gene,D gene,clone size,J gene,CDR3 length,CDR3 protein,CDR3 DNA
TRBV7-2,NA,NA,TRBJ2-1,16,CASSFLPSAVLDEQFF,TGTGCCAGCAGCTTTCTCCCTAGCGCGGTCTTGGATGAGCAGTTCTTC
TRBV9,TRBD2,NA,TRBJ2-2,18,CASSPRLAGGPATGELFF,TGTGCCAGCAGCCCCAGACTAGCGGGGGGGCCGGCGACCGGGGAGCTGTTTTTT
TRBV6-1,TRBD1,NA,TRBJ2-1,13,CASGKDRLMKQFF,TGTGCCAGCGGTAAGGACAGGCTAATGAAGCAGTTCTTC
TRBV28,TRBD1,NA,TRBJ1-2,15,CASSPPDRETYGYTF,TGTGCCAGCAGTCCTCCGGACAGGGAGACCTATGGCTACACCTTC
TRBV29-1,NA,NA,TRBJ2-2,11,CSVRETGELFF,TGCAGCGTTCGGGAAACCGGGGAGCTGTTTTTT
TRBV11-2,NA,NA,TRBJ1-1,14,CASSSRGFNTEAFF,TGTGCCAGCAGCTCCCGGGGATTTAACACTGAAGCTTTCTTT
TRBV11-2,TRBD1,NA,TRBJ2-7,16,CASSPGGQEWSYEQYF,TGTGCCAGCAGCCCTGGCGGACAGGAGTGGTCCTACGAGCAGTACTTC
TRBV5-1,TRBD2,NA,TRBJ2-7,15,CASSTGTSDSYEQYF,TGCGCCAGCAGTACCGGGACTAGCGACTCCTACGAGCAGTACTTC
TRBV5-1,TRBD1,NA,TRBJ2-7,14,CASSLGRGPGEQYF,TGCGCCAGCAGCTTGGGCAGGGGGCCGGGCGAGCAGTACTTC
TRBV5-4,TRBD1,NA,TRBJ2-5,14,CASSPRQGQETQYF,TGTGCCAGCAGCCCGAGACAGGGTCAAGAGACCCAGTACTTC
TRBV28,NA,NA,TRBJ2-2,13,CASSLLGAGELFF,TGTGCCAGCAGTTTATTAGGGGCCGGGGAGCTGTTTTTT
TRBV7-9,NA,NA,TRBJ1-4,14,CSSRPRSGNEKLFF,TGTTCCAGCAGACCTCGAAGCGGGAATGAAAAACTGTTTTTT
TRBV20-1,NA,NA,TRBJ2-5,10,CSARSETQYF,TGCAGTGCTAGATCGGAGACCCAGTACTTC
TRBV19,NA,few,TRBJ1-2,13,CASSISANYGYTF,TGTGCCAGTAGTATTAGTGCTAACTATGGCTACACCTTC
TRBV5-6,TRBD1,NA,TRBJ2-7,15,CASSGGTGTPYEQYF,TGTGCCAGCAGCGGAGGGACAGGGACTCCCTACGAGCAGTACTTC
TRBV7-7,NA,NA,TRBJ2-7,15,CASSLRDSPLYEQYF,TGTGCTAGCAGCTTGCGGGACAGTCCACTCTACGAGCAGTACTTC
TRBV15,TRBD1,NA,TRBJ2-5,16,CATSSWRDRDQETQYF,TGTGCCACCAGCAGTTGGAGGGACAGGGATCAAGAGACCCAGTACTTC
TRBV7-8,TRBD1,NA,TRBJ2-1,16,CASSQEGAESYNEQFF,TGTGCCAGCAGCCAAGAGGGGGCGGAATCTTACAATGAGCAGTTCTTC
TRBV5-1,TRBD2,NA,TRBJ2-7,15,CASSLAVAGGYEQYF,TGCGCCAGCAGCTTGGCCGTAGCGGGGGGCTACGAGCAGTACTTC
TRBV29-1,TRBD2,NA,TRBJ2-3,17,CSVEGLAGGTGADTQYF,TGCAGCGTTGAAGGGCTAGCGGGGGGGACGGGGGCAGATACGCAGTATTTT
TRBV6-5,TRBD1,NA,TRBJ1-1,14,CASSAGQVAPKAFF,TGTGCCAGCAGTGCCGGACAGGTCGCTCCGAAAGCTTTCTTT
TRBV29-1,TRBD2,NA,TRBJ2-5,14,CSVTPASGQETQYF,TGCAGCGTTACCCCGGCTAGCGGTCAAGAGACCCAGTACTTC
TRBV28,NA,few,TRBJ1-1,12,CASSTGATEAFF,TGTGCCAGCTCGACAGGTGCCACTGAAGCTTTCTTT
TRBV7-2,TRBD1,NA,TRBJ1-2,16,CASSLASTGSLGGYTF,TGTGCCAGCAGCTTAGCTTCGACAGGGTCTTTAGGTGGCTACACCTTC
TRBV28,TRBD1,NA,TRBJ1-2,15,CASSKRGRDRYGYTF,TGTGCCAGCAGCAAGAGGGGGCGCGATCGCTATGGCTACACCTTC
TRBV5-1,NA,NA,TRBJ1-2,14,CASSLRGLNYGYTF,TGCGCCAGCAGCTTAAGAGGGCTCAACTATGGCTACACCTTC
TRBV4-1,NA,NA,TRBJ2-5,14,CASSQAGFGETQYF,TGCGCCAGCAGCCAAGCAGGGTTCGGAGAGACCCAGTACTTC
TRBV5-4,TRBD1,NA,TRBJ2-7,16,CASSPGPGQADYEQYF,TGTGCCAGCAGCCCGGGACCGGGACAGGCGGACTACGAGCAGTACTTC
TRBV6-1,TRBD1,few,TRBJ1-1,15,CASRKQGQSGTEAFF,TGTGCCAGCAGAAAACAGGGACAGAGCGGCACTGAAGCTTTCTTT
TRBV15,NA,few,TRBJ2-7,12,CATSRDTGEQYF,TGTGCCACCAGCAGAGATACGGGCGAGCAGTACTTC
TRBV30,NA,NA,TRBJ1-1,13,CAWSHDRNTEAFF,TGTGCCTGGAGTCATGACAGGAACACTGAAGCTTTCTTT
TRBV5-3,NA,NA,TRBJ2-2,17,CARSPGGGSPSDGELFF,TGTGCCAGAAGCCCTGGTGGCGGTAGCCCCAGCGACGGGGAGCTGTTTTTT
TRBV29-1,TRBD2,NA,TRBJ2-7,14,CSVVLAGGTYEQYF,TGCAGCGTTGTGCTAGCGGGGGGGACCTACGAGCAGTACTTC
TRBV28,NA,NA,TRBJ2-5,17,CASSLAQDLRRQETQYF,TGTGCCAGCAGTTTAGCCCAGGACTTGAGAAGACAAGAGACCCAGTACTTC
TRBV18,TRBD2,NA,TRBJ2-5,16,CASSATSGGSQETQYF,TGTGCCAGCTCAGCGACTAGCGGGGGGTCCCAAGAGACCCAGTACTTC
TRBV5-1,TRBD1,NA,TRBJ2-7,14,CASSLVQGTYEQYF,TGCGCCAGCAGCTTGGTACAGGGGACCTACGAGCAGTACTTC